The 15 T cell receptor beta chains presented below share a single source sample, sequenced in a study of blood T cells in healthy people across ages. Alongside a J-beta primer mix, a sample-barcoded 5' primer served in a second PCR lasting roughly 6 to 11 cycles. In TCRdb, the 5' RACE reads were re-called with MiXCR into one record per CDR3 protein. This repertoire shows around 1,000,000 distinct CDR3 sequences, roughly a quarter found once; its top ten account for about 0.72%. The same sample was also studied in work on T cells of mothers and their children.

The sequenced sample was blood. The receptor set was obtained from a girl between 2 and 10 years old in good health.

This clonotype was recorded a few times. This chain joins TRBV28 and TRBJ1-2; D is unclear. V lost 3 bases to trimming and J lost 7 bases, with 9 bases between them. From germline, CDR1 is MDHEN and CDR2 SYDVKM. This CDR3 comprises 12 residues. The CDR3 nucleotides are TGTGCCAGCAGTTTGCTGGATAGTGGCTACACCTTC. It encodes CASSLLDSGYTF.

The CDR3 region is CSAGDRGYGYTF. In nucleotides, the CDR3 is TGCAGTGCTGGGGACAGGGGCTATGGCTACACCTTC. This chain joins TRBV20-1 and TRBJ1-2; 10 positions match TRBD1. The CDR3 runs to 12 residues. Per germline, CDR1 DFQATT and CDR2 SNEGSKA (reference sequence). J lost 4 bases, V lost 5 bases, and 1 base had no gene match.

V gene TRBV12-3 or TRBV12-4 combines with J gene TRBJ2-2; 11 nucleotides match TRBD2. CDR3 length equals 16 residues. Germline trimming cut 7 bases from V and 6 bases from J; bases unmatched to any gene: 10. The CDR3 loop reads CASKLIAGGQSGELFF. CDR3 in DNA: TGTGCCAGCAAACTGATAGCGGGGGGGCAATCCGGGGAGCTGTTTTTT.

The rearrangement joins TRBV5-6 to TRBJ1-2; D not resolved. The V gene's germline CDR1 is SGHDT and CDR2 YYEEEE. With 4 bases removed from V and 7 bases from J, the gap between germline ends came to 14 bases. The CDR3 loop spans 13 amino acids. The CDR3 reads CASSPESSPGYTF. CDR3 sequence (DNA): TGTGCCAGCAGCCCGGAGAGTTCCCCTGGCTACACCTTC.

This clonotype was detected a few times. V and J are TRBV4-1 and TRBJ2-2; D may be TRBD2 (6 bases). The length of the CDR3 is 18 residues. CDR1 is MGHRA and CDR2 is YSYEKL in the germline V gene. With 5 bases removed from V and 9 bases from J, the gap between germline ends came to 28 bases. The CDR3 bases are TGCGCCAGCAGCGGAAGGGACCTCCTGGGTAGCGGTGACCGGGAGCTGTTTTTT. It is translated as CASSGRDLLGSGDRELFF.

This clonotype was counted a few times. The gene calls are TRBV4-2 and TRBJ1-4; the D gene is possibly TRBD1 (6 bases). The V and J ends lost 10 bases and 7 bases respectively, with 16 bases between them. The V gene's germline CDR1 is LGHNA and CDR2 YNFKEQ. The CDR3 totals 13 residues. The CDR3 is CATSRGGGEKLFF. The CDR3 bases are TGTGCCACTAGTAGGGGGGGAGGTGAAAAACTGTTTTTT.

The J gene is TRBJ2-5, the V gene TRBV29-1, with D perhaps TRBD2 (7 bases). The V gene lost 2 bases and the J gene lost 3 bases, with 13 bases spanning the gap. The length of the CDR3 is 14 residues. The germline V gene has CDR1 SQVTM and CDR2 ANQGSEA. CDR3: CSVELPGGKETQYF. The CDR3 coding sequence is TGCAGCGTTGAACTTCCGGGGGGCAAAGAGACCCAGTACTTC.

This clonotype came up a few times. The rearrangement links TRBV2 to TRBJ1-3; no clear D gene. There are 16 residues in the CDR3. Trimming left V 1 base short and J 0 bases short, with 10 bases between. Germline V gene data show CDR1 as SNHLY and CDR2 as FYNNEI. For the CDR3, the DNA is TGTGCCAGCAGTGAAGACTTCGCAAGCTCTGGAAACACCATATATTTT. This gives the protein CASSEDFASSGNTIYF.

The chain employs TRBV7-3 and TRBJ1-2, with D perhaps matching TRBD1 (5 bases). The germline gives CDR1 SGHTA, CDR2 FQGTGA. CDR3 length: 17 residues. Trimming removed 0 bases at V and 0 bases at J, with 14 bases between. The CDR3 DNA is TGTGCCAGCAGCTTAACTTCGGGACGGCAGTCTAACTATGGCTACACCTTC. It translates to CASSLTSGRQSNYGYTF. The complete variable domain, with remaining parts taken from reference TRBV7-3 and TRBJ1-2, reads GAGVSQTPSNKVTEKGKYVELRCDPISGHTALYWYRQSLGQGPEFLIYFQGTGAADDSGLPNDRFFAVRPEGSVSTLKIQRTERGDSAVYLCASSLTSGRQSNYGYTFGSGTRLTVV.

The genes are TRBV7-3 and TRBJ2-3; 11 bases map to TRBD2. The CDR3 is 16 residues long. The V and J ends lost 5 bases and 5 bases, in that order; junction bases with no gene match: 9. Germline lookup yields CDR1 SGHTA and CDR2 FQGTGA. The CDR3 here is CASSQLAGALGDTQYF. The CDR3 nucleotides are TGTGCCAGCAGCCAACTAGCGGGGGCCCTCGGAGATACGCAGTATTTT.

J is TRBJ2-5 and V is TRBV12-5; 9 nucleotides align to TRBD2. The last part of the DNA fits TRBJ2-1 better; the J call may be wrong. The CDR3 has 16 amino acids. Germline V lookup: CDR1 LGHNT, CDR2 FRNRAP. Written as DNA, the CDR3 is TGTGCTAGTGGTGGCTTTAGCGGGAGAGAAGATCGGGAGCAGTTCTTC. It yields the protein CASGGFSGREDREQFF.

V and J are TRBV27 and TRBJ2-5; 7 positions agree with TRBD2. Germline V gives CDR1 MNHEY, CDR2 SMNVEV (reference sequence). This CDR3 is built from 15 residues. With V trimmed by 6 bases and J by 5 bases, 12 bases remained unmatched. The CDR3 DNA reads TGTGCCAGCAGCAGACACGCTTTGGGAGGGGAGACCCAGTACTTC. Amino acid sequence: CASSRHALGGETQYF.

J is TRBJ1-4 and V is TRBV4-2; D gene ambiguous. This CDR3 has 15 residues. Germline V gives CDR1 LGHNA, CDR2 YNFKEQ. Trimming shortened V by 1 base and J by 6 bases, and 12 bases separated the two germline ends. The CDR3 region is CASSQAVGRDEKLFF. CDR3 nucleotides: TGTGCCAGCAGCCAAGCGGTAGGCAGAGATGAAAAACTGTTTTTT.

In this sample, this clonotype turned up once. Compared with germline, one end of the junction differs, possibly owing to a read error. The CDR3 nucleotides are TGTGCCAACAGCCATACAGGGGAGAACTATGGCTACACCTTC. As protein: CANSHTGENYGYTF. The V and J genes are TRBV11-3 and TRBJ1-2, with 7 bases aligning to TRBD1. Germline assignment: CDR1 SGHNT and CDR2 YENEEA. This CDR3 contains 14 residues.

As for this clonotype: The junction and the germline gene differ at one end; a read error may be behind it. The chain is built from TRBV12-3 or TRBV12-4 and TRBJ2-3, with no clear D. The CDR3 is 12 amino acids. The CDR3 region is CASSLRRDAQYF. Here the CDR3 DNA reads TGTGCCAGCAGTTTACGGAGAGATGCGCAGTATTTT.